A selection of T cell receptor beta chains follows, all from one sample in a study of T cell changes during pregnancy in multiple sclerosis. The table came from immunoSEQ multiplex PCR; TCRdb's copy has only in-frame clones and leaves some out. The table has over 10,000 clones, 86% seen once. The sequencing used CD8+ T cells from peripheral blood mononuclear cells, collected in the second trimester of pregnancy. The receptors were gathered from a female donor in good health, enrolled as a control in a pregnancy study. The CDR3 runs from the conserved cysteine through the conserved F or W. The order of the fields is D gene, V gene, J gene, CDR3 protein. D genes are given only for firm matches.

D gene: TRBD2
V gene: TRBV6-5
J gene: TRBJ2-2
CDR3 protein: CASLTSGSAPGELFF

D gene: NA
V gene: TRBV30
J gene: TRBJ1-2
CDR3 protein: CAWSPGGSWGYTF

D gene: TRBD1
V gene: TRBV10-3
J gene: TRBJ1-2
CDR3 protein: CAISERDSDGYTF

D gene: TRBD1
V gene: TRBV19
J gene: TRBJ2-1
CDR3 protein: CASSISVQGNEQFF

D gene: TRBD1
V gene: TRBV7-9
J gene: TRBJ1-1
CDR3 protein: CASAAGTGGTEAFF

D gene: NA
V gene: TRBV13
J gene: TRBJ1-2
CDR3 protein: CASSLGTGSNYGYTF

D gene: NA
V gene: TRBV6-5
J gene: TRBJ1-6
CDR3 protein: CASGQAVYSPLHF

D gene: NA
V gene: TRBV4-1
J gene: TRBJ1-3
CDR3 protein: CASSQVGVQDTIYF

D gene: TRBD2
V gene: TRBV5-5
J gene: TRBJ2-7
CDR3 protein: CASSTSGRGYEQYF

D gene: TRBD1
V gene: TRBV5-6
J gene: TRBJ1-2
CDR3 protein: CASSYPGQTFYGYTF

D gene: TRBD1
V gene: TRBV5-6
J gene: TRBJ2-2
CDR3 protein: CASSGAGTGDTGELFF

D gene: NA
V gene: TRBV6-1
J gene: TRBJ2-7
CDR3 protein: CASSEGVTYEQYF